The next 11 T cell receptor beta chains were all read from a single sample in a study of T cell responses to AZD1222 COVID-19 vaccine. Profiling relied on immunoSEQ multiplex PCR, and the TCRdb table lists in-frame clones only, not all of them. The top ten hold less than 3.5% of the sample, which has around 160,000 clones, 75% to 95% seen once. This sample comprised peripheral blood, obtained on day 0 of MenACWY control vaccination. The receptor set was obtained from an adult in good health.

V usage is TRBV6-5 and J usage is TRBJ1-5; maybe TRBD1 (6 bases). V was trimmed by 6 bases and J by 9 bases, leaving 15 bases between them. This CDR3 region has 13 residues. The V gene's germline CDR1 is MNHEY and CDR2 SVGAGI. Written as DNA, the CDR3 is TGTGCCAGCAGAAGACAGGACCAGGGGCCCCAGCATTTT. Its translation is CASRRQDQGPQHF.

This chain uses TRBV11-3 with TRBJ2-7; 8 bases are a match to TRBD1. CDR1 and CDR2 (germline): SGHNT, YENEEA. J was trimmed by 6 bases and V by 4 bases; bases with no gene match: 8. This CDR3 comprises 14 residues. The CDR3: CASSSGKQGGEQYF. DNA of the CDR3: TGTGCCAGCAGCTCCGGAAAACAGGGGGGCGAGCAGTACTTC. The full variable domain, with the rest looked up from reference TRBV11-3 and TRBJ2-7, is EAGVVQSPRYKIIEKKQPVAFWCNPISGHNTLYWYLQNLGQGPELLIRYENEEAVDDSQLPKDRFSAERLKGVDSTLKIQPAELGDSAVYLCASSSGKQGGEQYFGPGTRLTVT.

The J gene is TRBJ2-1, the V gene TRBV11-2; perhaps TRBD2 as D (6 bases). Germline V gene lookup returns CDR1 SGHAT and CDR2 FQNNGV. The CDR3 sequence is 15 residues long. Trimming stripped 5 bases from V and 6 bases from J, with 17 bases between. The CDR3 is CASSLGTAQGNEQFF. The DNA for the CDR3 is TGTGCCAGCAGCCTCGGGACTGCCCAAGGCAATGAGCAGTTCTTC.

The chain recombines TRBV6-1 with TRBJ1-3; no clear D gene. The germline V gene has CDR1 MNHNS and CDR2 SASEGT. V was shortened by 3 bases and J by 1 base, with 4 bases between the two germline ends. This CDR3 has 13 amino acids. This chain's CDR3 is CASSDRSGNTIYF. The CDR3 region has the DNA TGTGCCAGCAGTGACAGATCTGGAAACACCATATATTTT.

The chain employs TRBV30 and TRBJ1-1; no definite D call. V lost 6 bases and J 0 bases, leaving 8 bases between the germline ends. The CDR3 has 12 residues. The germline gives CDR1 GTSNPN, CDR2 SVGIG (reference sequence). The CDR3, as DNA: TGTGCCTGTAGTCAGATGAACACTGAAGCTTTCTTT. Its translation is CACSQMNTEAFF.

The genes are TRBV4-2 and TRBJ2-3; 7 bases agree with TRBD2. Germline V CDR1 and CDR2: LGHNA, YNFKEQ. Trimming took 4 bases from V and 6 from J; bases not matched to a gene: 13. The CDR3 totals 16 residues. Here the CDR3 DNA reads TGTGCCAGCAGCCGATCCTCCTTAGCGGGCGGGGATACGCAGTATTTT. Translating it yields CASSRSSLAGGDTQYF.

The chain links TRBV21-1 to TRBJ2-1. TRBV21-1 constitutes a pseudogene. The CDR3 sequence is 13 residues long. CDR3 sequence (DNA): TGTGCCAGCCCCAGGGATGGGGGCAATGAGCAGTTCTTC. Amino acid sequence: CASPRDGGNEQFF.

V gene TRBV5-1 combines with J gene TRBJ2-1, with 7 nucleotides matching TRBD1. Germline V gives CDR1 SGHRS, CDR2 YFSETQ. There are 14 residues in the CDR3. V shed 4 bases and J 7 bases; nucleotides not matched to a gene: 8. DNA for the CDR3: TGCGCCAGCAGCCAAGGGGGCGTGGGTAATGAGCAGTTCTTC. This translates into CASSQGGVGNEQFF.

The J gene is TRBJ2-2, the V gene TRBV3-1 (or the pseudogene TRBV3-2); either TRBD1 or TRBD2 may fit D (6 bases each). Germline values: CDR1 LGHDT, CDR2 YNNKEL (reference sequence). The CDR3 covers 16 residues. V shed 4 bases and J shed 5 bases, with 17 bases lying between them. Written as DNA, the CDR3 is TGTGCCAGCAGCCCCTATGGGGGGCCAAAGACCGGGGAGCTGTTTTTT. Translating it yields CASSPYGGPKTGELFF.

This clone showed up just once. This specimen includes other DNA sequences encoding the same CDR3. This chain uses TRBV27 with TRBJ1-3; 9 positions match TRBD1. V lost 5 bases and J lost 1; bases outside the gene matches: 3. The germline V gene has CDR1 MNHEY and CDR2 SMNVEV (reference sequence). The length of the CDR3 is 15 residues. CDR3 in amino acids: CASSLGQGSGNTIYF. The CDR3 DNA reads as TGTGCCAGCAGTCTCGGACAGGGGTCTGGAAACACCATATATTTT.

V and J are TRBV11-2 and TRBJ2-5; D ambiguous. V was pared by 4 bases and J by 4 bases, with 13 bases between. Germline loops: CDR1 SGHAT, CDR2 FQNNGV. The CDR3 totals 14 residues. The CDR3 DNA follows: TGTGCCAGCAGCTCCAATGGGGATCGAGAGACCCAGTACTTC. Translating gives CASSSNGDRETQYF.